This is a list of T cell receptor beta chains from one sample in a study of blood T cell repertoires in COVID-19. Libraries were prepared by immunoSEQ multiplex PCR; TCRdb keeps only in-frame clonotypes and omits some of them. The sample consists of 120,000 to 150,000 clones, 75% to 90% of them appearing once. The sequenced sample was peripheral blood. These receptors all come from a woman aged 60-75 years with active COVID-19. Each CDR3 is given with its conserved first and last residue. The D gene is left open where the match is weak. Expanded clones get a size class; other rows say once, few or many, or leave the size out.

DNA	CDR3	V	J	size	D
TGTGCCACCCACCGATCGGCTAGCGGGAACAATGAGCAGTTCTTC	CATHRSASGNNEQFF	TRBV5-4	TRBJ2-1	.	TRBD2
TGTGCCAGCTCACCCGCGGGGTCTATCAATCAGCCCCAGCATTTT	CASSPAGSINQPQHF	TRBV18	TRBJ1-5	.	.
TGTGCCAGCAGCTCGGGACAGGGATTAGGTTACGAGCAGTACTTC	CASSSGQGLGYEQYF	TRBV7-9	TRBJ2-7	.	TRBD1
TGTGCCAGCTCACGACGAGACAGCAAGAACACTGAAGCTTTCTTT	CASSRRDSKNTEAFF	TRBV18	TRBJ1-1	.	.
TGTGCCAGCAGTTTGCGGGAAAAACTGTTTTTT	CASSLREKLFF	TRBV12-3/TRBV12-4	TRBJ1-4	few	.
TGTGCCTGGACAAGGGCAGGGGGATTGTCACCCCTCCACTTT	CAWTRAGGLSPLHF	TRBV30	TRBJ1-6	once	TRBD1
TGTGCCAGCAGACCCCCGGGGTCGCTGGGAGCTAACTATGGCTACACCTTC	CASRPPGSLGANYGYTF	TRBV28	TRBJ1-2	once	.
TGTGCCAGCACCTTAGTACAGGGGGCGCAGGGTGGCTACACCTTC	CASTLVQGAQGGYTF	TRBV28	TRBJ1-2	.	TRBD1
TGCGCCAGCAGCATGCCAGGGGGACATTTAGTGAACGAGCAGTACTTC	CASSMPGGHLVNEQYF	TRBV5-1	TRBJ2-7	.	TRBD1
TGTGCCAGCAGCTTGCCCCGGGGGCGGGAGGCCGGGGCCAACGTCCTGACTTTC	CASSLPRGREAGANVLTF	TRBV5-4	TRBJ2-6	.	TRBD2
TGTGCCAGCAGCTTAGAGATTAGCGCGCCGTACAATGAGCAGTTCTTC	CASSLEISAPYNEQFF	TRBV7-2	TRBJ2-1	.	.
TGCGCCAGCAGCCGTGCGGCCGGGACAGAATATGAAAAACTGTTTTTT	CASSRAAGTEYEKLFF	TRBV4-3	TRBJ1-4	.	TRBD1
TGTGCCAGCAACACCTGGACAGGGGGCGTAACGAGGGGCTACACCTTC	CASNTWTGGVTRGYTF	TRBV2	TRBJ1-2	.	TRBD1
TGCGCCAGCAGCCACTCGACAGGGTCGGTCTACGAGCAGTACTTC	CASSHSTGSVYEQYF	TRBV4-3	TRBJ2-7	.	TRBD1
TGCGCCAGCAGCCAAGAAGGGCTAGCGGGAAAGGGGAATGAGCAGTTCTTC	CASSQEGLAGKGNEQFF	TRBV4-3	TRBJ2-1	.	TRBD2